A single TCR beta chain is shown here with its context. What it binds is not known. These data originate in a study of cytomegalovirus exposure and HLA in healthy donors. Study background: Unique TCRs numbering roughly 85 million, obtained from HLA-typed donors, made up an early data release. Study findings and constraints: One variant, a missense change in DCLRE1C, was linked in a later analysis to TCR beta V- and J-gene trimming. Altogether, 164 TCR beta chains were recorded as cytomegalovirus-associated. A classifier reportedly called cytomegalovirus status with high sensitivity and specificity.

Trimming shortened V by 3 bases and J by 1 base, and 6 bases separated the two germline ends. The CDR3 has 13 amino acids. CDR1 is MNHNS, CDR2 SASEGT, per germline. It was with 60 Vbeta and 13 Jbeta primers that the PCR ran. The method was immunoSEQ multiplex PCR; TCRdb's version includes in-frame clones alone and lacks a portion of them. The data show 100,000 to 150,000 clones, with more than 65% seen just once and around 1.8% held by the top ten. V gene TRBV6-1 combines with J gene TRBJ1-1, with D possibly matching TRBD1 (6 bases). Material: PBMCs. The receptor was isolated from a man aged 18 to 29 in good health and CMV-seronegative. The CDR3 bases are TGTGCCAGCAGTGAGGGGGCGAACACTGAAGCTTTCTTT. Amino acids: CASSEGANTEAFF.